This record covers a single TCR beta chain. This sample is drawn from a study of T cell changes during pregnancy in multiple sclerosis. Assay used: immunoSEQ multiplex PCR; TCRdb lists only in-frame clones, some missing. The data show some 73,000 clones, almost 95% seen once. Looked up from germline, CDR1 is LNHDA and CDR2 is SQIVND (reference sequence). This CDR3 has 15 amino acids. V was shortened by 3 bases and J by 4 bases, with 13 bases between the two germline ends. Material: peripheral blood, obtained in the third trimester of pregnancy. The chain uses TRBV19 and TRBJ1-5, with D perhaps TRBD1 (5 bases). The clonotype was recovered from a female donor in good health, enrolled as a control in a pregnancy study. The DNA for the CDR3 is TGTGCCAGTAGTATCCAAAGGGGCCCGAATCAGCCCCAGCATTTT. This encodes CASSIQRGPNQPQHF.